This T cell receptor beta chain was documented in a study of blood T cell repertoires in COVID-19. Overall study context: Specimens from acute and convalescent COVID-19 originated in the United States, Italy and Spain. Sample material is recorded as cDNA or gDNA derived from T cells, B-cell-depleted T cells, or PBMCs.

Enrolled through a virtual design, the participants were between roughly 18 and 89 years of age and came from some 25 US areas. Trimming removed 6 bases from V and 6 bases from J, with 15 bases in between. Germline V lookup: CDR1 LNHDA, CDR2 SQIVND (reference sequence). The CDR3 is 14 amino acids. TCRdb's copy holds only in-frame clones and misses some; the assay was immunoSEQ multiplex PCR. The data contain roughly 250,000 clones, approximately 90% of them singletons. The sequencing input was PBMCs or T cells enriched from blood (not recorded which). This receptor was obtained from a human donor in a cohort exposed to, infected with or recovered from COVID-19 (not recorded which). The donor label of this sample is uncertain. V is TRBV19 and J is TRBJ1-5; no reliable D call. CDR3 sequence (DNA): TGTGCCAGTAGCCCGAGGATTGTATTTCAGCCCCAGCATTTT. Protein product: CASSPRIVFQPQHF.